A single sample is the source of the 31 T cell receptor beta chains below, sequenced in a study of PD-1 blockade in classical Hodgkin lymphoma. Here immunoSEQ multiplex PCR was the method, and the copy in TCRdb shows in-frame clones only, minus some. The data show 45,000 or so clones, approximately 91% seen once. The time point denotes: newly diagnosed, previously untreated cHL patient sample. Sequencing was performed on peripheral blood mononuclear cells (PBMCs). These receptors originate from a human donor with classical Hodgkin lymphoma.

The V gene is TRBV5-1, the J gene TRBJ2-1; D possibly corresponds to TRBD1 (6 bases). V lost 4 bases and J 8 bases, leaving 16 bases between the germline ends. This CDR3 is 14 amino acids long. Per the germline V gene, CDR1 is SGHRS and CDR2 is YFSETQ. The CDR3 nucleotides are TGCGCCAGCAGCGACTCTCAGGGGATCGATGAGCAGTTCTTC. This gives the protein CASSDSQGIDEQFF.

This clone was counted once. This rearrangement joins TRBV28 to TRBJ1-5; D unresolved. V lost 4 bases to trimming and J lost 2 bases, with 9 bases between them. The V gene's germline CDR1 is MDHEN and CDR2 SYDVKM. There are 14 residues in the CDR3. CDR3 in amino acids: CASSSLARNQPQHF. For the CDR3, the DNA is TGTGCCAGCAGTTCCTTGGCGCGCAATCAGCCCCAGCATTTT.

J is TRBJ1-3 and V is TRBV4-1; the match to TRBD1 covers 7 bases. Germline V gene data show CDR1 as MGHRA and CDR2 as YSYEKL. V trimming: 3 bases; J trimming: 7 bases; junction bases outside the gene matches: 6. The length of the CDR3 is 14 residues. Here the CDR3 DNA reads TGCGCCAGCAGCCACAGGGGGAGAGGGAACACCATATATTTT. Translating gives CASSHRGRGNTIYF.

This sequence joins TRBV6-5 and TRBJ1-5, with D tentatively TRBD1 (5 bases). There are 15 residues in the CDR3. Trimming removed 6 bases from V and 7 bases from J, with 19 bases in between. Germline assignment: CDR1 MNHEY and CDR2 SVGAGI. The CDR3 region is CASSSVRQPGQPQHF. For the CDR3, the DNA is TGTGCCAGCAGCTCGGTTAGACAGCCGGGACAGCCCCAGCATTTT.

The genes are TRBV19 and TRBJ2-3, with D tentatively TRBD2 (5 bases). V shed 1 base and J shed 8 bases, with 10 bases lying between them. CDR1 and CDR2 (germline): LNHDA, SQIVND (reference sequence). The CDR3 runs 13 residues. Here the CDR3 DNA reads TGTGCCAGTAGTATAGGATTAAGCGGTACGCAGTATTTT. Translation: CASSIGLSGTQYF.

The table lists this clone with a few counts. The chain couples TRBV19 to TRBJ1-5; 7 bases are shared with TRBD1. This CDR3 region has 15 residues. Unmatched junction bases numbered 4, after V lost 3 bases and J lost 2 bases. CDR1 LNHDA and CDR2 SQIVND come from the germline V gene (reference sequence). Written as DNA, the CDR3 is TGTGCCAGTAGTATGCGGCAGGGGGGCAATCAGCCCCAGCATTTT. Translation: CASSMRQGGNQPQHF.

The chain carries TRBV10-1 and TRBJ1-1; D gene ambiguous. The CDR3 runs to 13 residues. Trimming took off 4 bases at V and 3 bases at J, with 9 bases between the two ends. Germline CDR1 reads WNHNN; CDR2 reads SYGVQD (reference sequence). Written as DNA, the CDR3 is TGCGCCAGCAGTGTCGGGGTTTACACTGAAGCTTTCTTT. This codes for CASSVGVYTEAFF.

V usage is TRBV5-1 and J usage is TRBJ1-1; 7 bases are a match to TRBD1. The CDR3 has 15 residues. CDR1 and CDR2 (germline): SGHRS, YFSETQ. Trimming cost V 5 bases and J 0 bases; bases outside gene matches: 7. This CDR3 reads CASSSGQVMNTEAFF. The CDR3 DNA is TGCGCCAGCAGTTCCGGACAGGTCATGAACACTGAAGCTTTCTTT.

V usage is TRBV7-8 and J usage is TRBJ2-3; D unresolved. V was cut by 2 bases and J by 1 base, with 4 bases left in between. The CDR3 consists of 13 residues. The germline V gene has CDR1 SGHVS and CDR2 FQNEAQ. CDR3 amino acids: CASSLYRTDTQYF. CDR3 in DNA: TGTGCCAGCAGCTTATATCGCACAGATACGCAGTATTTT.

This chain connects TRBV6-5 to TRBJ2-5; D remains unclear. Trimming removed 2 bases from V and 5 bases from J, with 15 bases in between. There are 15 residues in the CDR3. Germline CDR1 is MNHEY and CDR2 is SVGAGI. CDR3: CASSYAVAPKETQYF. The CDR3 region has the DNA TGTGCCAGCAGTTACGCGGTAGCTCCCAAGGAGACCCAGTACTTC.

The chain employs TRBV11-3 and TRBJ2-1; tentative D call: TRBD2 (5 bases). Germline-derived CDR1 and CDR2 are SGHNT and YENEEA. Trimming cost V 0 bases and J 2 bases, with 17 bases left between them. CDR3 length: 18 residues. The CDR3 reads CASSLEGSSPGPYNEQFF. The CDR3 nucleotides read TGTGCCAGCAGCTTAGAGGGTTCTAGCCCTGGGCCCTACAATGAGCAGTTCTTC.

The chain recombines TRBV6-5 with TRBJ2-6; D is unresolved. This CDR3 comprises 13 residues. V was clipped by 5 bases and J by 0 bases, with 2 bases between them. Per the germline V gene, CDR1 is MNHEY and CDR2 is SVGAGI. DNA of the CDR3: TGTGCCAGCAGTACCTCTGGGGCCAACGTCCTGACTTTC. It translates to CASSTSGANVLTF.

This clone was observed once. This sequence joins TRBV5-1 and TRBJ1-6; D gene unclear. V was cut by 0 bases and J by 13 bases, with 8 bases left in between. This CDR3 is 12 amino acids long. Germline CDR1 reads SGHRS; CDR2 reads YFSETQ. The CDR3 sequence is CASSLEWGPLHF. The DNA of the CDR3 is TGCGCCAGCAGCTTGGAATGGGGTCCCCTCCACTTT.

This clone was detected once. The V call is TRBV2, the J call TRBJ1-2; 8 bases line up with TRBD1. This CDR3 is built from 16 residues. The V gene end was trimmed by 2 bases and the J gene end by 7 bases; junction bases not matched to a gene: 12. Per the germline V gene, CDR1 is SNHLY and CDR2 is FYNNEI. For the CDR3, the DNA is TGTGCCAGCAGTGAAAACGGAGCAGGGGGCGCGGTTGGCTACACCTTC. Protein: CASSENGAGGAVGYTF.

This chain joins TRBV5-4 and TRBJ2-1, with 11 bases identical to TRBD2. J was trimmed by 6 bases and V by 0 bases; bases with no gene match: 2. Germline CDR1 and CDR2: SGHNT and YYREEE (reference sequence). This CDR3 contains 15 residues. CDR3 in DNA: TGTGCCAGCAGCTTGGCACTAGCGGGAGCCAATGAGCAGTTCTTC. Protein product: CASSLALAGANEQFF.

The chain has TRBV7-9 and TRBJ2-7; TRBD1 aligns across 10 bases. V dropped 8 bases and J dropped 3; count of bases not matched to a gene: 16. This CDR3 has 17 residues. Germline assignment: CDR1 SEHNR and CDR2 FQNEAQ (reference sequence). CDR3 nucleotide sequence: TGTGCCAGCGGATCCTCATCCCCGGGACAGGGGATCTACGAGCAGTACTTC. Amino acid sequence: CASGSSSPGQGIYEQYF.

V is TRBV27 and J is TRBJ2-1, with 10 bases lining up with TRBD1. CDR3 length: 15 residues. Germline assignment: CDR1 MNHEY and CDR2 SMNVEV (reference sequence). V shed 7 bases and J 12 bases; nucleotides not matched to a gene: 15. CDR3 residues: CASTYEGQGSPRQFF. The CDR3 DNA sequence: TGTGCCAGCACATACGAGGGACAGGGGAGCCCTCGGCAGTTCTTC.

The V call is TRBV2, the J call TRBJ1-1; D remains unclear. Germline V gene data show CDR1 as SNHLY and CDR2 as FYNNEI. V was pared by 5 bases and J by 4 bases, with 17 bases between. The CDR3 is 15 residues long. CDR3 DNA sequence: TGTGCCAGCAGTAAGGGTCCGGGTAGCGGCACTGAAGCTTTCTTT. This gives the protein CASSKGPGSGTEAFF.

The gene calls are TRBV5-1 and TRBJ2-2; possible D gene TRBD1, 6 bases. This CDR3 region has 13 residues. Trimming took 4 bases from V and 5 from J, leaving 9 bases between them. Germline V lookup: CDR1 SGHRS, CDR2 YFSETQ. This CDR3 is CASSADRTGELFF. For the CDR3, the DNA is TGCGCCAGCAGCGCCGACAGGACCGGGGAGCTGTTTTTT. Filled out from reference TRBV5-1 and TRBJ2-2, the complete variable domain reads KAGVTQTPRYLIKTRGQQVTLSCSPISGHRSVSWYQQTPGQGLQFLFEYFSETQRNKGNFPGRFSGRQFSNSRSEMNVSTLELGDSALYLCASSADRTGELFFGEGSRLTVL.

The rearrangement uses TRBV4-1 and TRBJ2-1, with TRBD1 matching over 9 bases. Unmatched junction bases numbered 2, after V lost 4 bases and J lost 1 base. The CDR3 has 15 residues. Germline CDR1 and CDR2: MGHRA and YSYEKL. The CDR3 nucleotides read TGCGCCAGCAGCCGGACAGGGGAGTCCTACAATGAGCAGTTCTTC. This codes for CASSRTGESYNEQFF.

The V gene is TRBV7-9, the J gene TRBJ1-4; 8 nucleotides align to TRBD1. CDR1 SEHNR and CDR2 FQNEAQ come from the germline V gene (reference sequence). The CDR3 loop spans 13 amino acids. With V trimmed by 6 bases and J by 6 bases, 3 bases remained unmatched. CDR3: CASRQDRDEKLFF. CDR3 nucleotide sequence: TGTGCCAGCAGGCAGGACAGGGATGAAAAACTGTTTTTT.

The J gene is TRBJ1-4, the V gene TRBV5-1; D call uncertain. CDR1 and CDR2 (germline): SGHRS, YFSETQ. V lost 4 bases, J lost 0 bases, and 10 bases lay in between. The CDR3 contains 15 residues. CDR3 nucleotide sequence: TGCGCCAGCAGCCGCTCAGTGTCAACTAATGAAAAACTGTTTTTT. It is translated as CASSRSVSTNEKLFF.

This clone has just one count. V and J are TRBV11-2 and TRBJ1-1; possible D gene TRBD1, 5 bases. The CDR3 is made up of 12 amino acids. The V gene lost 5 bases and the J gene lost 7 bases, with 11 bases spanning the gap. Germline CDR1 and CDR2: SGHAT and FQNNGV. The CDR3 coding sequence is TGTGCCAGCAGCGCCTGGGGGGTTGAAGCTTTCTTT. Translation gives CASSAWGVEAFF.

The chain employs TRBV29-1 and TRBJ2-2; perhaps D is TRBD1 or TRBD2 (5 bases each). The CDR3 loop spans 14 amino acids. Trimming pared 4 bases from V and 7 bases from J, leaving 16 bases between. The germline V gene encodes CDR1 SQVTM and CDR2 ANQGSEA. The CDR3 coding sequence is TGCAGCGTTGTCCTGGGGGTGAACGTCGGGGAGCTGTTTTTT. It specifies CSVVLGVNVGELFF.

The V and J genes are TRBV10-3 and TRBJ1-1, with D tentatively TRBD1 (5 bases). This CDR3 has 15 amino acids. Germline V lookup: CDR1 ENHRY, CDR2 SYGVKD. Trimming took 5 bases from V and 1 from J, leaving 14 bases between them. The CDR3 DNA sequence: TGTGCCATCAGTCCATTTGGACACCAGAACACTGAAGCTTTCTTT. Protein: CAISPFGHQNTEAFF.

The chain links TRBV19 to TRBJ1-2, with 8 bases matching TRBD1. Trimming at V came to 5 bases and at J to 8 bases, leaving 10 bases not matched to a gene. The CDR3 extends over 14 amino acids. Looked up from germline, CDR1 is LNHDA and CDR2 is SQIVND (reference sequence). The CDR3 region has the DNA TGTGCCAGTAGTCTTGGCCGGACAGGGTACGGCTACACCTTC. Translation: CASSLGRTGYGYTF.

The CDR3 sequence: CASSLGVAEDPVYEQYV. The CDR3 DNA is TGTGCCAGCAGCTTGGGGGTAGCAGAGGATCCCGTTTACGAGCAGTACGTC. The V call is TRBV11-3, the J call TRBJ2-7; D may correspond to TRBD1 or TRBD2 (5 bases each). The germline V gene has CDR1 SGHNT and CDR2 YENEEA. Trimming removed 3 bases at V and 4 bases at J, with 22 bases between. This CDR3 spans 17 amino acids.

This clone has only one observation. The chain joins TRBV29-1 to TRBJ2-6, with D perhaps being TRBD1 or TRBD2 (5 bases each). The CDR3 consists of 16 residues. With 6 bases removed from V and 0 bases from J, the gap between germline ends came to 15 bases. Germline V gene data show CDR1 as SQVTM and CDR2 as ANQGSEA. CDR3 in DNA: TGCAGCGTATCCCGGGACGTAAACTCTGGGGCCAACGTCCTGACTTTC. Translated, it gives CSVSRDVNSGANVLTF.

The CDR3 DNA follows: TGTGCCAGCAGCGTAGGGACCGTTGGAGGTGAGCAGTTCTTC. It encodes CASSVGTVGGEQFF. This chain links TRBV9 with TRBJ2-1; perhaps TRBD2 as D (5 bases). The CDR3 covers 14 residues. V shed 0 bases and J shed 9 bases, with 13 bases lying between them. In germline, CDR1 is SGDLS, CDR2 YYNGEE.

The V and J genes are TRBV11-3 and TRBJ2-2; TRBD2 aligns across 10 bases. The CDR3 runs to 16 residues. The V segment lost 3 bases and the J segment 7 bases; nucleotides outside the gene matches: 8. The germline V gene has CDR1 SGHNT and CDR2 YENEEA. CDR3 region: CASSFSSSGRDGELFF. CDR3 nucleotide sequence: TGTGCCAGCAGCTTTTCGTCTAGCGGGAGAGACGGGGAGCTGTTTTTT.

The chain employs TRBV9 and TRBJ2-5, with D tentatively TRBD1 or TRBD2 (5 bases each). CDR3 length equals 16 residues. Trimming left V 4 bases short and J 2 bases short, with 18 bases between. CDR1 and CDR2 (germline): SGDLS, YYNGEE. Written as DNA, the CDR3 is TGTGCCAGCAGCCCGAGGGGAGCCCCCCAACAAGAGACCCAGTACTTC. Translating it yields CASSPRGAPQQETQYF. Variable domain in full (rest from reference TRBV9 and TRBJ2-5): DSGVTQTPKHLITATGQRVTLRCSPRSGDLSVYWYQQSLDQGLQFLIQYYNGEERAKGNILERFSAQQFPDLHSELNLSSLELGDSALYFCASSPRGAPQQETQYFGPGTRLLVL.